This T cell receptor beta chain was retrieved from a study of cytomegalovirus exposure and HLA in healthy donors listed by TCRdb under 2017. About the investigation overall: The roughly 670 repertoires of the first cohort and the approximately 110 validation repertoires were produced on the same platform, according to a later analysis. The aim of the study was to test whether cataloging public T cell receptors could identify signatures of past pathogen exposure. Besides the first cohort of roughly 700 subjects, a separate validation cohort made up of 120 different subjects was used. The study combined high-throughput TCR immunosequencing, statistical association of individual TCRs with disease status, and machine learning to predict cytomegalovirus infection status. The full study reports these points: In vitro tests confirmed that a few of the cytomegalovirus-associated TCR beta chains recognize cytomegalovirus antigens. In both the original and validation cohorts, the classifier was reported to diagnose cytomegalovirus status with high specificity and sensitivity. Most TCR sequences were observed very rarely across donors, whereas some public TCRs were present in many individuals. All 110 or so repertoires were used to score co-occurrence in the validation cohort in a later analysis, because that analysis had no HLA typing for the cohort. The authors suggested that the approach could potentially be generalized to other disease states and immunological phenotypes. Of the cluster scores, 85% to 95% were above 0 in a later analysis, which found that TCRs clustered in the first cohort also tended to co-occur in the roughly 130 validation repertoires. The study gave a list of over 150 TCR beta chains associated with cytomegalovirus.

For this clone: Which antigen it targets is not known. Base qualities are not recorded, but no much larger clone differs from it by a single base.

The library was made by the immunoSEQ multiplex PCR assay. As for how the authors treated the data: A statistical classification framework was built for diagnosing cytomegalovirus status from the catalog of TCR beta chain sequences. TCRdb limited this immuneACCESS table to in-frame rearrangements with V and J called. A share of clones is missing; checked studies link under half to unresolved V genes, and the rest is unexplained. The V and J calls and the clone size are those of that table, but D and trimming were determined from the DNA. For this sample there are 160,000 or so clones; roughly 91% appear just once. Roughly 3% of the sample lies in the top ten. V gives up 4 bases and J gives up 0 bases, and the segment between their germline ends measures 22 bases. From its cysteine to its phenylalanine, the CDR3 spans 18 amino acids. Left in the record is the CDR3 DNA by itself, 54 bases read in frame from the first base. The germline V gene (reference sequence) sets CDR1 to SGHNT and CDR2 to YYREEE.

The donors belonged to the validation cohort of 90 to 150 subjects, which was separate from the roughly 700-subject first cohort. The sample consisted of PBMCs. The clonotype comes from a man aged 18 to 29 in good health and CMV-seronegative. The chain links TRBV5-4 with TRBJ1-2; perhaps TRBD1 is the D gene, with 5 bases matching. CDR3 reads: CASSRGVVVVQANYGYTF. The DNA sequence is TGTGCCAGCAGCCGGGGGGTTGTTGTCGTCCAAGCTAACTATGGCTACACCTTC.